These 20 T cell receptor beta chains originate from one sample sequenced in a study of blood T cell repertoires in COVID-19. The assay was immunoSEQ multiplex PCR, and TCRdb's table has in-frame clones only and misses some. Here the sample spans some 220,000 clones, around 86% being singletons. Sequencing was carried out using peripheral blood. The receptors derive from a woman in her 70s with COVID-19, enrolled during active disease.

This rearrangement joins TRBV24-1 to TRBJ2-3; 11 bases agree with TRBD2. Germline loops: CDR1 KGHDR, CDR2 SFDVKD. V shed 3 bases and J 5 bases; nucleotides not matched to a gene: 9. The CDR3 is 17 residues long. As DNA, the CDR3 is TGTGCCACCAGTGATGCGCTTTCTCTAGCGGGAGGAGATACGCAGTATTTT. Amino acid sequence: CATSDALSLAGGDTQYF.

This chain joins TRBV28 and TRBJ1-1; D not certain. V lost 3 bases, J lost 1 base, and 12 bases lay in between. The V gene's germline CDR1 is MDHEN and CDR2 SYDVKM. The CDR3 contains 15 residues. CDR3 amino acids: CASSLGLRGNTEAFF. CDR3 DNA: TGTGCCAGCAGTTTGGGTCTCCGCGGGAACACTGAAGCTTTCTTT.

CDR3 in DNA: TGTGCCAGCAGTTACTCAGGGGGCGGGCAGTACTTC. This encodes CASSYSGGGQYF. The V gene is TRBV6-5, the J gene TRBJ2-7; 7 positions agree with TRBD1. Germline CDR1 reads MNHEY; CDR2 reads SVGAGI. CDR3 length: 12 amino acids. V gave up 0 bases and J gave up 9 bases; unmatched junction bases: 2.

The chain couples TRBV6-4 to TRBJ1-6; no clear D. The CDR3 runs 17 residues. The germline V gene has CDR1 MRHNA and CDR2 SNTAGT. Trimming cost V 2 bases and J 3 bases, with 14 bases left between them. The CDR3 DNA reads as TGTGCCAGCAGTGACCCCGGGGTTAGAGGCTATAATTCACCCCTCCACTTT. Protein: CASSDPGVRGYNSPLHF.

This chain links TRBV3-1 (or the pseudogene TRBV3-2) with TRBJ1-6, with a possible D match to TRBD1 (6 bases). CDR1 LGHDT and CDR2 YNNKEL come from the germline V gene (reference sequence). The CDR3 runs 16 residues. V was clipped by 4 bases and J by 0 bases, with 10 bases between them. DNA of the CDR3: TGTGCCAGCAGCCGAGGGGGTTTCTCCTATAATTCACCCCTCCACTTT. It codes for CASSRGGFSYNSPLHF.

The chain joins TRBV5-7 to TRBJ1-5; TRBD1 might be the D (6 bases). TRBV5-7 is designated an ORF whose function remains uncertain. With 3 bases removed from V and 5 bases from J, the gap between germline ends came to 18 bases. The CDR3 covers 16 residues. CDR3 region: CASSSGVIRKDQPQHF. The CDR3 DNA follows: TGTGCCAGCAGCTCAGGGGTTATCCGAAAGGATCAGCCCCAGCATTTT.

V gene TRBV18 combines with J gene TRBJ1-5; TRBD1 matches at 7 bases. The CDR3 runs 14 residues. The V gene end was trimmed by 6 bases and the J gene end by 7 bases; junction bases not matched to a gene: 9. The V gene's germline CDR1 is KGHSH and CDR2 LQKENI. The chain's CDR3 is CASSHGDSGQPQHF. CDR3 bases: TGTGCCAGCTCCCATGGGGACAGTGGGCAGCCCCAGCATTTT.

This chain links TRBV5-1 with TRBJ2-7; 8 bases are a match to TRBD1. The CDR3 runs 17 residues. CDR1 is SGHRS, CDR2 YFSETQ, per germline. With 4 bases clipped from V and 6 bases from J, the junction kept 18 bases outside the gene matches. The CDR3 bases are TGCGCCAGCAGCCCCCCAAACGCCGACAGACAGGGGCTCGAGCAGTACTTC. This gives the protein CASSPPNADRQGLEQYF.

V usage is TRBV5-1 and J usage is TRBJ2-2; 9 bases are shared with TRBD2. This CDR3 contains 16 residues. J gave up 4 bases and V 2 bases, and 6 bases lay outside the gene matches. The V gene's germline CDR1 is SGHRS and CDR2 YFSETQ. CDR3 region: CASSLRLAGRTGELFF. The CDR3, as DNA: TGCGCCAGCAGCTTACGTCTAGCGGGACGCACCGGGGAGCTGTTTTTT.

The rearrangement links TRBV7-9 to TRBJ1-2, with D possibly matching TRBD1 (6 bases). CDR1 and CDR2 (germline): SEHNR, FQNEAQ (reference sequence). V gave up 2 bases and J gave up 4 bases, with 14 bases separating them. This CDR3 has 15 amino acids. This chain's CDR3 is CASSLSGRGRYGYTF. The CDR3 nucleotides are TGTGCCAGCAGCTTATCCGGCAGGGGCCGCTATGGCTACACCTTC.

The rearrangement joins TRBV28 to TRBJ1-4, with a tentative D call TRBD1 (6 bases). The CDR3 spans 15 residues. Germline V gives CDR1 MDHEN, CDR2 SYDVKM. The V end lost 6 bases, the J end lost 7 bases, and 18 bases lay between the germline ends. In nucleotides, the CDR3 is TGTGCCAGCAGCCGAGGGGGGGAGGAAGCTGAAAAACTGTTTTTT. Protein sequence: CASSRGGEEAEKLFF.

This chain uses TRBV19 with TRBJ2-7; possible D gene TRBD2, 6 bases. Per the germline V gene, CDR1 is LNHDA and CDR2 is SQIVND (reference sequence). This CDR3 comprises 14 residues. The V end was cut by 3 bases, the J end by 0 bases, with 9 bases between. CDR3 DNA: TGTGCCAGTAGTATTCGGCGGGGCTCCTACGAGCAGTACTTC. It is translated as CASSIRRGSYEQYF.

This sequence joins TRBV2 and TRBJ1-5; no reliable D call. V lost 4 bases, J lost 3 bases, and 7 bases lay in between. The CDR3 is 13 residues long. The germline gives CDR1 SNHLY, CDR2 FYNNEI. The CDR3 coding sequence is TGTGCCAGCAGTGGATCGGTCAATCAGCCCCAGCATTTT. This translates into CASSGSVNQPQHF.

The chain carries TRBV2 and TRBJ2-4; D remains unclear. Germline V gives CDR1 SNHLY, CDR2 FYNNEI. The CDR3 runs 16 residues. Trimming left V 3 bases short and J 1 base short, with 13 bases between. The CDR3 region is CASSDSSSSAKNIQYF. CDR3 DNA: TGTGCCAGCAGTGACTCGTCCAGTAGCGCCAAAAACATTCAGTACTTC.

CDR3 nucleotides: TGTGCCAGCAGTAAGACCAGGGACTATGGCTACACCTTC. Translation gives CASSKTRDYGYTF. The chain combines TRBV6-5 with TRBJ1-2; possible D gene TRBD1, 5 bases. The CDR3 has 13 amino acids. The V end was cut by 5 bases, the J end by 3 bases, with 10 bases between. The V gene's germline CDR1 is MNHEY and CDR2 SVGAGI.

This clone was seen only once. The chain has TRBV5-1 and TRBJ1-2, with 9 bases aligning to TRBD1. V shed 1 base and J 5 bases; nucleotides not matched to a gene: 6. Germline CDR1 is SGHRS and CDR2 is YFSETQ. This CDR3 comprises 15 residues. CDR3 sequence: CASSLRGTGTYGYTF. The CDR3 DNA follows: TGCGCCAGCAGCTTGCGTGGGACAGGGACTTATGGCTACACCTTC.

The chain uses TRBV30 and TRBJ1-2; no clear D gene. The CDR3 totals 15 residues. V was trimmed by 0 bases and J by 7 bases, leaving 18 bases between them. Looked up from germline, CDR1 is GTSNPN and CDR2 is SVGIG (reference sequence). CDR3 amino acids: CAWSVQSPRLFGYTF. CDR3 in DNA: TGTGCCTGGAGTGTTCAATCTCCGCGGCTGTTTGGCTACACCTTC.

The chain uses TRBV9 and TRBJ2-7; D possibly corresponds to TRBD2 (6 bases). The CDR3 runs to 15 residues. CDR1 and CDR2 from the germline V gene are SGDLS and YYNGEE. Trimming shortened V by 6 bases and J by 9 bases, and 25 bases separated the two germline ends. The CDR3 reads CASTAPPGGGRVQYF. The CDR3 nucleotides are TGTGCCAGCACCGCCCCACCTGGAGGAGGGAGAGTGCAGTACTTC.

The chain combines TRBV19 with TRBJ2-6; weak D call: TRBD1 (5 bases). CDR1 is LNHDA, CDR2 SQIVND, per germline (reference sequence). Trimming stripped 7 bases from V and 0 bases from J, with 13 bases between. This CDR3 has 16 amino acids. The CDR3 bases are TGTGCCAGTAAGAAACAGGACCGCTCTGGGGCCAACGTCCTGACTTTC. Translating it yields CASKKQDRSGANVLTF.

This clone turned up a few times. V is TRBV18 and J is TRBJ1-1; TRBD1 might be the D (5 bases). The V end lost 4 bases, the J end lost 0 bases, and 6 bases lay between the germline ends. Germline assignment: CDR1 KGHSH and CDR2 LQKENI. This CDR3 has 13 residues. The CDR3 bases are TGTGCCAGCTCACAGGGGCTGAACACTGAAGCTTTCTTT. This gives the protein CASSQGLNTEAFF.